The 30 T cell receptor beta chains given below trace back to one sample, sequenced in a study of CD8+CD57+ T cells in acquired aplastic anemia (dated by TCRdb to the late 2010s). Flow cytometry had shown CD8+CD57+ cell expansion in the patients selected for sequencing. Data came from an Illumina HiSeq 2000. Genomic DNA was used as template for profiling of TCR beta VDJ combinations and CDR3 sequences. TCRdb ran its own pipeline on the public reads, namely fastp trimming at Q25 and MiXCR clone calling, and kept in-frame beta chains. Rows are combined by CDR3 protein, so each entry shows the most common genes and DNA. In this sample the table shows 150,000 to 180,000 distinct CDR3 sequences, 52% of which occur a single time. The top ten clonotypes cover roughly 12% of the sample. The sample consisted of sorted CD4+, CD8+, or CD8+CD57+ T cells (not recorded which) from PBMCs. The receptor set was obtained from a human donor with aplastic anemia.

In the case of this clonotype: This may come from a read error, since a much larger clone is one base off. The CDR3 does not end in the conserved phenylalanine or tryptophan, so this is likely a read error. The rearrangement links TRBV9 to TRBJ1-1, with D perhaps matching TRBD1 (5 bases). The germline V and J ends were trimmed by 0 bases and 6 bases, with 12 bases remaining between them. This CDR3 has 14 amino acids. Per germline, CDR1 SGDLS and CDR2 YYNGEE. The CDR3 protein is CASSVEGAGPEAFL. The CDR3 coding sequence is TGTGCCAGCAGCGTAGAAGGGGCGGGGCCTGAAGCTTTCCTT.

This clonotype was observed at least ten times. V gene TRBV29-1 combines with J gene TRBJ2-1; 10 bases line up with TRBD2. Germline CDR1 is SQVTM and CDR2 is ANQGSEA. This CDR3 spans 19 amino acids. The V and J ends lost 0 bases and 5 bases, in that order; junction bases with no gene match: 16. The CDR3 nucleotides read TGCAGCGTTGAAGATCCCTTACAAGGCATAGCGGGGGGAGACAATGAGCAGTTCTTC. Its protein product is CSVEDPLQGIAGGDNEQFF.

Many counts were recorded for this clonotype. CDR3 nucleotide sequence: TGTGCCAGCAGCGCGGGAACTAGCGGGGGTTACGAGCAGTACTTC. Protein sequence: CASSAGTSGGYEQYF. The chain combines TRBV7-8 with TRBJ2-7; 11 nucleotides align to TRBD2. V shed 5 bases and J 4 bases; nucleotides not matched to a gene: 7. CDR3 length: 15 residues. Germline V gives CDR1 SGHVS, CDR2 FQNEAQ.

On this clonotype itself: The junction differs from germline at one of its ends, possibly a read error. The chain couples TRBV9 to TRBJ1-6, with D uncertain. The CDR3 has 12 residues. Germline CDR1 reads SGDLS; CDR2 reads YYNGEE. The CDR3, as DNA: TGTGCCAGCAGCTCCCCAAATTCACCCCTCCACTTC. Encoded protein: CASSSPNSPLHF.

This clonotype occurred many times. CDR3 coding DNA: TGTGCCAGCAGCTTAATCGTTGCTTCGGAGACCCAGTACTTC. Amino acids: CASSLIVASETQYF. V usage is TRBV7-9 and J usage is TRBJ2-5; unclear D gene. The CDR3 runs 14 residues. CDR1 is SEHNR and CDR2 is FQNEAQ in the germline V gene (reference sequence). Between the trimmed V and J ends, which lost 2 bases and 5 bases, there was a span of 12 bases.

This chain links TRBV6-1 with TRBJ1-1; 7 bases agree with TRBD1. The CDR3 has 12 residues. CDR1 is MNHNS, CDR2 SASEGT, per germline. Germline trimming cut 7 bases from V and 4 bases from J; bases unmatched to any gene: 3. CDR3 loop: CASTQGVTEAFF. In nucleotides, the CDR3 is TGTGCCAGCACTCAGGGGGTCACTGAAGCTTTCTTT.

This clonotype has at least ten counts. CDR3 sequence: CASSLGTGFIGYTF. CDR3 DNA sequence: TGTGCCAGCAGCCTCGGGACCGGGTTTATTGGCTACACCTTC. The chain is built from TRBV5-6 and TRBJ1-2; tentative D call: TRBD1 (5 bases). The germline V gene encodes CDR1 SGHDT and CDR2 YYEEEE. Deletions cut 4 bases from V and 7 bases from J, with 17 bases between. This CDR3 is 14 amino acids long.

This clonotype has ten or more counts. The rearrangement uses TRBV6-5 and TRBJ2-5; perhaps TRBD2 as D (5 bases). Germline V gives CDR1 MNHEY, CDR2 SVGAGI. Trimming removed 4 bases at V and 4 bases at J, with 19 bases between. This CDR3 has 16 residues. CDR3 DNA: TGTGCCAGCAGTTTGGCCCCAGGAGGAAGGCGAGAGACCCAGTACTTC. Its translation: CASSLAPGGRRETQYF.

As concerns this clonotype: A read error may explain this, as a much larger clone is one base away. DNA for the CDR3: TGCGCCAGCACCCCGGGACTTGAAATTTACAATGAGCAGTTCTTC. As protein: CASTPGLEIYNEQFF. The chain recombines TRBV5-1 with TRBJ2-1, with a tentative D call TRBD2 (6 bases). Germline V gene sequence: CDR1 SGHRS, CDR2 YFSETQ. V was shortened by 6 bases and J by 4 bases, with 17 bases between the two germline ends. This CDR3 contains 15 residues.

This clonotype was observed a handful of times. The chain has TRBV24-1 and TRBJ1-5, with D perhaps matching TRBD1 (5 bases). Per germline, CDR1 KGHDR and CDR2 SFDVKD. This CDR3 is built from 14 residues. Trimming removed 9 bases at V and 7 bases at J, with 18 bases between. DNA for the CDR3: TGTGCCACCCATAGGGACCCTCGAGGGCAGCCCCAGCATTTT. Translation gives CATHRDPRGQPQHF.

Notes on this clonotype: Its ends do not fully match the called genes, so a read error is possible. The CDR3 DNA reads as TGTGCCACCAGTGATGTACAGAACTATGGCTACATCTTC. This gives the protein CATSDVQNYGYIF. The genes are TRBV24-1 and TRBJ1-2; no clear D gene. The V gene's germline CDR1 is KGHDR and CDR2 SFDVKD. CDR3 length: 13 residues.

Note on this clonotype: A clone one base away is much larger, so this may be a read error. The CDR3 bases are TGTGCCAGCAGTTTGGCAGGCTGGGTCTACGAGCAGTACTTC. It encodes CASSLAGWVYEQYF. The rearrangement joins TRBV6-2 or TRBV6-3 to TRBJ2-7; D is ambiguous. Germline CDR1 and CDR2: MNHEY and SVGEGT. V gave up 4 bases and J gave up 3 bases, with 13 bases separating them. This CDR3 is 14 amino acids long.

The chain joins TRBV10-3 to TRBJ2-5; D tentatively fits TRBD1 or TRBD2 (5 bases each). Trimming removed 7 bases at V and 4 bases at J, with 13 bases between. CDR1 and CDR2 (germline): ENHRY, SYGVKD. The CDR3 is 13 amino acids. CDR3 in amino acids: CAITPRDGETQYF. CDR3 nucleotide sequence: TGTGCCATCACCCCCCGGGACGGAGAGACCCAGTACTTC.

This chain connects TRBV20-1 to TRBJ2-3; 7 bases agree with TRBD1. The CDR3 has 15 residues. V shed 2 bases and J 3 bases; nucleotides not matched to a gene: 8. The germline CDR1 and CDR2 sequences are DFQATT and SNEGSKA (reference sequence). CDR3 residues: CSARIQGQGTDTQYF. CDR3 coding DNA: TGCAGTGCTAGAATACAGGGGCAGGGAACAGATACGCAGTATTTT.

This chain uses TRBV7-3 with TRBJ2-7; 9 bases fit TRBD1. The V gene's germline CDR1 is SGHTA and CDR2 FQGTGA. J was trimmed by 5 bases and V by 5 bases; bases with no gene match: 1. The CDR3 contains 12 residues. Here the CDR3 DNA reads TGTGCCAGCAGCACAGGGGGCGACGAGCAGTACTTC. Encoded protein: CASSTGGDEQYF.

There are many counts of this clonotype. V is TRBV7-7 and J is TRBJ2-1, with D possibly being TRBD1 (6 bases). The germline CDR1 and CDR2 sequences are SSHAT and FNYEAQ (reference sequence). The V and J ends lost 5 bases and 6 bases respectively, with 17 bases between them. CDR3 length equals 15 residues. In DNA, the CDR3 is TGTGCCAGCAGCCCAGGGACACACGGAAGCAATGAGCAGTTCTTC. Amino acids: CASSPGTHGSNEQFF.

This clonotype was counted ten times or more. The V call is TRBV6-1, the J call TRBJ2-6; tentatively, D is TRBD1 (5 bases). The length of the CDR3 is 15 residues. V lost 3 bases and J 0 bases, leaving 6 bases between the germline ends. CDR1 MNHNS and CDR2 SASEGT come from the germline V gene. In nucleotides, the CDR3 is TGTGCCAGCAGTGATGACAGCTCTGGGGCCAACGTCCTGACTTTC. As protein: CASSDDSSGANVLTF.

The V gene is TRBV7-4, the J gene TRBJ2-5; 7 nucleotides line up with TRBD1. Germline values: CDR1 SGHVT, CDR2 SQSDAQ. The V and J ends lost 7 bases and 4 bases, in that order; junction bases with no gene match: 6. The CDR3 has 13 amino acids. CDR3 sequence: CASNPRDRETQYF. Written as DNA, the CDR3 is TGTGCCAGCAACCCTAGGGACAGAGAGACCCAGTACTTC.

This clonotype was seen repeatedly, ten times or more. The J gene is TRBJ1-2, the V gene TRBV2; no definite D call. The CDR3 runs to 14 residues. The germline V gene encodes CDR1 SNHLY and CDR2 FYNNEI. V dropped 2 bases and J dropped 6 bases, with 13 bases sitting between them. Here the CDR3 reads CASSESVTSNGYTF. Written as DNA, the CDR3 is TGTGCCAGCAGTGAATCTGTGACATCCAATGGCTACACCTTC.

This sequence joins TRBV2 and TRBJ1-2; a weak D match, TRBD1 (5 bases). CDR3 length: 13 residues. V lost 5 bases and J 5 bases, leaving 12 bases between the germline ends. Germline V gene lookup returns CDR1 SNHLY and CDR2 FYNNEI. CDR3: CASSRPGLYGYTF. Here the CDR3 DNA reads TGTGCCAGCAGTAGGCCAGGGCTGTATGGCTACACCTTC.

The chain couples TRBV6-1 to TRBJ2-3; the D gene is possibly TRBD2 (6 bases). The germline V gene encodes CDR1 MNHNS and CDR2 SASEGT. This CDR3 is 15 amino acids long. V shed 4 bases and J shed 4 bases, with 15 bases lying between them. The chain's CDR3 is CASSGVGSGADTQYF. The CDR3 nucleotides read TGTGCCAGCAGTGGCGTCGGGAGTGGGGCAGATACGCAGTATTTT.

The chain is built from TRBV2 and TRBJ2-1, with 9 nucleotides matching TRBD1. Germline CDR1 is SNHLY and CDR2 is FYNNEI. The J segment lost 7 bases and the V segment lost 6 bases, leaving 4 bases of the junction unmatched. The CDR3 runs 13 residues. The CDR3: CASRTGGSNEQFF. The CDR3 DNA reads TGTGCCAGCAGGACAGGGGGAAGTAATGAGCAGTTCTTC.

This clonotype showed up many times. This chain joins TRBV15 and TRBJ2-3; 8 positions match TRBD2. This CDR3 is built from 15 residues. V was pared by 4 bases and J by 1 base, with 4 bases of the junction left unmatched. Germline assignment: CDR1 LNHNV and CDR2 YYDKDF (reference sequence). The CDR3 sequence: CATSNGGAGTDTQYF. The CDR3 bases are TGTGCCACCAGCAACGGGGGGGCTGGCACAGATACGCAGTATTTT.

This clonotype was seen more than once but under ten times. The chain recombines TRBV10-3 with TRBJ2-3; TRBD2 matches at 8 bases. The V segment lost 4 bases and the J segment 4 bases; nucleotides outside the gene matches: 10. The CDR3 runs 16 residues. Looked up from germline, CDR1 is ENHRY and CDR2 is SYGVKD. CDR3 DNA: TGTGCCATCAGTGGACCCCGGGGACTAGAGCCAGATACGCAGTATTTT. This gives the protein CAISGPRGLEPDTQYF.

The V call is TRBV24-1, the J call TRBJ2-6; TRBD1 matches at 8 bases. Germline V gene data show CDR1 as KGHDR and CDR2 as SFDVKD. J was trimmed by 0 bases and V by 5 bases; bases with no gene match: 5. CDR3 size: 17 residues. CDR3 region: CATSAGTGYSGANVLTF. Here the CDR3 DNA reads TGTGCCACCAGTGCCGGGACAGGATACTCTGGGGCCAACGTCCTGACTTTC.

This clonotype was observed a handful of times. This sequence joins TRBV6-5 and TRBJ1-2; D is unresolved. CDR1 is MNHEY and CDR2 is SVGAGI in the germline V gene. Trimming cost V 0 bases and J 2 bases, with 13 bases left between them. The CDR3 is 16 amino acids. This CDR3 reads CASSYSNVPGNYGYTF. The DNA for the CDR3 is TGTGCCAGCAGTTACTCGAATGTACCTGGGAACTATGGCTACACCTTC.

This clonotype showed up many times. The rearrangement joins TRBV5-4 to TRBJ2-5; 12 bases are a match to TRBD1. The CDR3 totals 18 residues. Germline V lookup: CDR1 SGHNT, CDR2 YYREEE (reference sequence). J gave up 5 bases and V 0 bases, and 11 bases lay outside the gene matches. The chain's CDR3 is CASSLGVVGQGARETQYF. CDR3 DNA: TGTGCCAGCAGCTTGGGCGTGGTGGGACAGGGGGCGCGTGAGACCCAGTACTTC.

CDR3: CAISGTAYNEQFF. CDR3 sequence (DNA): TGTGCCATCAGCGGGACAGCCTACAATGAGCAGTTCTTC. This chain links TRBV10-3 with TRBJ2-1, with 7 bases lining up with TRBD1. This CDR3 comprises 13 residues. CDR1 and CDR2 (germline): ENHRY, SYGVKD. V lost 6 bases to trimming and J lost 2 bases; unmatched junction nucleotides: 1.

This clonotype came up many times. V and J are TRBV10-3 and TRBJ2-7, with a tentative D call TRBD2 (5 bases). Germline V lookup: CDR1 ENHRY, CDR2 SYGVKD. CDR3 length: 11 residues. V was pared by 8 bases and J by 5 bases, with 10 bases between. CDR3 residues: CAIAERHEQYF. The CDR3 nucleotides are TGTGCCATCGCCGAGCGGCACGAGCAGTACTTC.

V is TRBV24-1 and J is TRBJ2-1; maybe TRBD2 (5 bases). V was cut by 4 bases and J by 10 bases, with 16 bases left in between. The CDR3 is 14 residues long. From germline, CDR1 is KGHDR and CDR2 SFDVKD. The CDR3 reads CATSEGRGNGEQFF. In DNA form, the CDR3 reads TGTGCCACCAGTGAAGGCAGAGGGAATGGCGAGCAGTTCTTC.